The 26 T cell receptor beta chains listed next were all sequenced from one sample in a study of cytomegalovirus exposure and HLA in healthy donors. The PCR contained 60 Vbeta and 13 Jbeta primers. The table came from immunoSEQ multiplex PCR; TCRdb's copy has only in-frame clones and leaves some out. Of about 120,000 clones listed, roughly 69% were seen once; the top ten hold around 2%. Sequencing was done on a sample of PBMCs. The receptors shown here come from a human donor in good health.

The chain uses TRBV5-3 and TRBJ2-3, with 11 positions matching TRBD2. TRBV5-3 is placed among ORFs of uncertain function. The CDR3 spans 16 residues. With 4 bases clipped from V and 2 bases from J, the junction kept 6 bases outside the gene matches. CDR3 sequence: CARSPLLAGATDTQYF. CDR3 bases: TGTGCCAGAAGCCCTTTACTAGCGGGGGCCACAGATACGCAGTATTTT.

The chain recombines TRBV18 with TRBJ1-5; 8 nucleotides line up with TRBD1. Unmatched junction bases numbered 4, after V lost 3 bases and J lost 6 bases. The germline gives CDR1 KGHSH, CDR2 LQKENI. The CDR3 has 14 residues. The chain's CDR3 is CASSPGQGFQPQHF. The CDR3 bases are TGTGCCAGCTCACCTGGACAGGGATTTCAGCCCCAGCATTTT.

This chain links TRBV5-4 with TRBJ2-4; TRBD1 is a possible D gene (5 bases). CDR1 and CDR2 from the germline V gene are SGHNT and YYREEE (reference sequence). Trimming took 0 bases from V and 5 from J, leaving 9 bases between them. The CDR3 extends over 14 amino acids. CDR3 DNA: TGTGCCAGCAGCTTGGCGACAGTAGAAAACATTCAGTACTTC. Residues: CASSLATVENIQYF.

This CDR3 is CASSLDRGDTQYF. The DNA of the CDR3 is TGCGCCAGCAGCTTGGACAGGGGTGATACGCAGTATTTT. This sequence joins TRBV5-1 and TRBJ2-3, with 7 bases that match TRBD1. J was trimmed by 6 bases and V by 0 bases; bases with no gene match: 1. There are 13 residues in the CDR3. The germline gives CDR1 SGHRS, CDR2 YFSETQ.

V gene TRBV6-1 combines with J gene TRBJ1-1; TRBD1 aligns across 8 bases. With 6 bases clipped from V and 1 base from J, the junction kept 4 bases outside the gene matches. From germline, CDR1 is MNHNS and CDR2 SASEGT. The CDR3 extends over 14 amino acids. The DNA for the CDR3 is TGTGCCAGCAGATTGGGACAGGCGAACACTGAAGCTTTCTTT. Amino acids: CASRLGQANTEAFF.

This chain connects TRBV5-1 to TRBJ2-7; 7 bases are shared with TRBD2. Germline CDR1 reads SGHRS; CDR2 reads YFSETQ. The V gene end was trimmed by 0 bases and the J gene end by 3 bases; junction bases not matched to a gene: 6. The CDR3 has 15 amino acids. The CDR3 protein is CASSLEAGPFYEQYF. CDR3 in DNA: TGCGCCAGCAGCTTGGAAGCGGGACCGTTCTACGAGCAGTACTTC.

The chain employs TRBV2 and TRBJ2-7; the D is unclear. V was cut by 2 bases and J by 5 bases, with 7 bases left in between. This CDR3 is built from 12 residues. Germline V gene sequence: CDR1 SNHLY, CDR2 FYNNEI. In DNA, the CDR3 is TGTGCCAGCAGTGAACACTCTGACGAGCAGTACTTC. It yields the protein CASSEHSDEQYF.

The CDR3 DNA is TGTGCCAGCAGCTCCGGGGGGATAGGAGGGGAGACCCAGTACTTC. Protein product: CASSSGGIGGETQYF. The rearrangement joins TRBV7-2 to TRBJ2-5; 7 bases align to TRBD2. This CDR3 spans 15 amino acids. Looked up from germline, CDR1 is SGHTA and CDR2 is FQGNSA. The J segment lost 5 bases and the V segment lost 4 bases, leaving 10 bases of the junction unmatched.

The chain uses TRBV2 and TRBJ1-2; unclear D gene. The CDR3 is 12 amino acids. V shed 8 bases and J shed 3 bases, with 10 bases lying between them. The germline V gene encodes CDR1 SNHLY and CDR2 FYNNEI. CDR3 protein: CASCPEDYGYTF. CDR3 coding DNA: TGTGCCAGCTGTCCAGAGGACTATGGCTACACCTTC.

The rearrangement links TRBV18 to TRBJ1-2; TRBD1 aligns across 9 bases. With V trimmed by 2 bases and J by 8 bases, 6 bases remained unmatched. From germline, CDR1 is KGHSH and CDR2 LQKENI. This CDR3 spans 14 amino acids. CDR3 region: CASSPGGQGFGYTF. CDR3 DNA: TGTGCCAGCTCACCAGGGGGACAGGGTTTCGGCTACACCTTC.

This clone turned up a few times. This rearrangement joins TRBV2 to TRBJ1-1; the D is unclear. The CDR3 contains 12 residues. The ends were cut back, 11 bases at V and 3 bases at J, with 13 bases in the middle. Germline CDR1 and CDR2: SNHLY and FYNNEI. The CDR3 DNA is TGTGCCCGAGGGAGAACGGACACTGAAGCTTTCTTT. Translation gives CARGRTDTEAFF.

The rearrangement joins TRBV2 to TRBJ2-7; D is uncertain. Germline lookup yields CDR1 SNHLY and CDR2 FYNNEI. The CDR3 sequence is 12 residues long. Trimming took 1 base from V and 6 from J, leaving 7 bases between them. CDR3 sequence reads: CASSEGWAEQYF. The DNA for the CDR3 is TGTGCCAGCAGTGAAGGTTGGGCCGAGCAGTACTTC.

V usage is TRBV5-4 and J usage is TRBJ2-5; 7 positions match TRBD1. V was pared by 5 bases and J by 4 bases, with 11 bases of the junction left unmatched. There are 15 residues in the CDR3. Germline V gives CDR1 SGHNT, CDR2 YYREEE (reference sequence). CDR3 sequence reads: CASRKDQGDGETQYF. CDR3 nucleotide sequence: TGTGCCAGCAGAAAAGACCAGGGGGACGGAGAGACCCAGTACTTC.

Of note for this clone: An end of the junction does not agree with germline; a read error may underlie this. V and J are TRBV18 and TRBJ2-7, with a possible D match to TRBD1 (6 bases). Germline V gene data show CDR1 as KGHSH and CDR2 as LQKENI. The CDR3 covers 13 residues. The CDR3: CASSPPQGTNRRF. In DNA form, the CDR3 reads TGTGCCAGCTCACCACCACAGGGCACCAACCGTCGCTTC.

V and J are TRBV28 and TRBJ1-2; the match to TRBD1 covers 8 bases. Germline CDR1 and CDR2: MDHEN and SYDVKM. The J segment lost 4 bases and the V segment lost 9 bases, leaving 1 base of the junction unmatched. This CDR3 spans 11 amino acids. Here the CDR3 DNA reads TGTGCCAGTGACAGGGGCTATGGCTACACCTTC. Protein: CASDRGYGYTF.

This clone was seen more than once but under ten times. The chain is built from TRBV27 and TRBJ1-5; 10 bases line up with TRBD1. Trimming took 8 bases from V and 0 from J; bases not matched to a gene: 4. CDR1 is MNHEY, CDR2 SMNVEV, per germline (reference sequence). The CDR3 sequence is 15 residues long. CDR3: CASGTGAHSNQPQHF. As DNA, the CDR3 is TGTGCCAGCGGGACAGGGGCCCATAGCAATCAGCCCCAGCATTTT.

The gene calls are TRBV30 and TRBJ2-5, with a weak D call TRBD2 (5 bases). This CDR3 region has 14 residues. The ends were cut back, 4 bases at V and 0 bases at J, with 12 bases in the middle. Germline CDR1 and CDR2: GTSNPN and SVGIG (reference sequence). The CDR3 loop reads CAWIAGSYQETQYF. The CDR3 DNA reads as TGTGCCTGGATCGCGGGCTCGTACCAAGAGACCCAGTACTTC.

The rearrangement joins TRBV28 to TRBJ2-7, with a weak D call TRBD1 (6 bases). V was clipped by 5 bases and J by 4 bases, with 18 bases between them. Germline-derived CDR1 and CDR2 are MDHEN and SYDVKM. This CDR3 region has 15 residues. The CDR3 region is CASSHRVGAPYEQYF. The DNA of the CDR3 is TGTGCCAGCAGTCACCGCGTGGGGGCCCCTTACGAGCAGTACTTC.

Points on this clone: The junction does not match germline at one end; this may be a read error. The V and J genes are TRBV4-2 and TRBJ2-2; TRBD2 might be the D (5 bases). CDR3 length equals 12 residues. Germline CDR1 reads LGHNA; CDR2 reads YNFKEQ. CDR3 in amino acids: CASSQVSGELSF. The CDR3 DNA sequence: TGTGCCAGCAGCCAAGTATCCGGGGAGCTGTCTTTT.

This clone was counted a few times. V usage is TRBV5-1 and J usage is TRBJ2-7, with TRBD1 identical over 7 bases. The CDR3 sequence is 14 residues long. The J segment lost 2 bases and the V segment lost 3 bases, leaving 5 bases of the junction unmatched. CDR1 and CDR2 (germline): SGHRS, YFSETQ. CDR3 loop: CASSSTGLPYEQYF. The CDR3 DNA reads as TGCGCCAGCAGCTCGACAGGGTTACCCTACGAGCAGTACTTC.

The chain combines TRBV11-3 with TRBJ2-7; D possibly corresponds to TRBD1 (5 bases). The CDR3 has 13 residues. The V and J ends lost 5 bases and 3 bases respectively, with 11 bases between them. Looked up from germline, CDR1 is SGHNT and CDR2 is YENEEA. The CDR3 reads CASSKGVNYEQYF. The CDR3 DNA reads TGTGCCAGCAGCAAAGGGGTTAACTACGAGCAGTACTTC.

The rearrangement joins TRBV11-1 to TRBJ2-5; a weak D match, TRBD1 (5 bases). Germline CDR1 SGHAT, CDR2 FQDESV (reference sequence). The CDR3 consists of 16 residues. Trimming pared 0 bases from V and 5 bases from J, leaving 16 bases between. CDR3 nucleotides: TGTGCCAGCAGCTTAGCTTCAGGACAAGCAGGGGAGACCCAGTACTTC. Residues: CASSLASGQAGETQYF.

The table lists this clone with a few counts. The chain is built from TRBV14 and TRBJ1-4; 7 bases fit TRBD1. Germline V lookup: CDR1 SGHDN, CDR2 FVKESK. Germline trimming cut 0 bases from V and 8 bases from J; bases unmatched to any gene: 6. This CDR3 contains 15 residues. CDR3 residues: CASSQEGGPGEKLFF. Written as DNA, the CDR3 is TGTGCCAGCAGCCAAGAAGGGGGCCCAGGAGAAAAACTGTTTTTT.

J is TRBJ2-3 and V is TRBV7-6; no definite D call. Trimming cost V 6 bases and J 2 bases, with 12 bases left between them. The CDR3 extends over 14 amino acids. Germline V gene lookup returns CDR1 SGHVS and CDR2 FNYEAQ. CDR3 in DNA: TGTGCCAGCAGACCCGCGCCCTTCACAGATACGCAGTATTTT. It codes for CASRPAPFTDTQYF. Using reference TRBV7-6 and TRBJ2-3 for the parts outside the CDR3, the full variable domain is GAGVSQSPRYKVTKRGQDVALRCDPISGHVSLYWYRQALGQGPEFLTYFNYEAQQDKSGLPNDRFSAERPEGSISTLTIQRTEQRDSAMYRCASRPAPFTDTQYFGPGTRLTVL.

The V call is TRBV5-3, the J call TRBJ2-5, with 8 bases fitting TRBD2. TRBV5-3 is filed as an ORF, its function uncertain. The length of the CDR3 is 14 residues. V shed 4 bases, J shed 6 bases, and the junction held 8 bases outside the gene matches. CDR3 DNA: TGTGCCAGAAGCCGAGCGGGGGAGGTGAAGACCCAGTACTTC. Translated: CARSRAGEVKTQYF.

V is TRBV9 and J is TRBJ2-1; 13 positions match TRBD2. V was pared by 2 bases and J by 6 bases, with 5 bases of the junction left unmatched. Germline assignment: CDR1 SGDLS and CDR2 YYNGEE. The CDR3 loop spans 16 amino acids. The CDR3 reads CASSVGGLAGINEQFF. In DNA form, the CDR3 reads TGTGCCAGCAGCGTCGGGGGACTAGCGGGAATCAATGAGCAGTTCTTC. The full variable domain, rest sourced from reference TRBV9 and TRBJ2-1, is DSGVTQTPKHLITATGQRVTLRCSPRSGDLSVYWYQQSLDQGLQFLIQYYNGEERAKGNILERFSAQQFPDLHSELNLSSLELGDSALYFCASSVGGLAGINEQFFGPGTRLTVL.